This T cell receptor (beta chain) was found in a study of blood T cell repertoires in COVID-19 (dated by TCRdb to the early 2020s). Study-wide context: The collaborator samples originated in the United States, Italy and Spain and spanned the acute and convalescent phases of COVID-19. The material from the prospective study consisted of cDNA or gDNA derived from T cells, B-cell-depleted T cells, or PBMCs. The dataset comprised deeply sampled blood TCRbeta repertoires from subjects exposed to, actively infected with, or recovered from COVID-19. The repertoires were released in a freely available public database meant as a resource for research on the immune response to SARS-CoV-2. The samples were drawn from two sources: the first 160 participants of the ongoing ImmuneRACE study, and fewer than 1,500 subjects contributed by 6 global collaborators. A de-identified subject ID, COVID-19 status, age in years and sex were almost always included in the sample metadata. Where HLA class I and class II types were available, the types were taken from metadata supplied by the sample provider, not from assay-based typing.

Clipping removes 0 bases from V and 10 bases from J, with 10 as the unmatched junction base count. The germline V gene provides CDR1 SGHTA and CDR2 FQGNSA. Including the terminal cysteine and phenylalanine, the CDR3 comprises 15 residues. Of the read, only the CDR3 DNA is kept; its 45 bases are in frame from base 1. The immunoSEQ Assay, a bias-controlled multiplex PCR, was used to amplify TCRbeta CDR3 regions from genomic DNA. As for the original processing: The number of nucleated cells in each sample was estimated from the amplification of reference gene primers within the assay. Sequence reads were collapsed and filtered to measure the absolute abundance of every unique TCRbeta CDR3 rearrangement. For each sample, productive Simpson clonality was calculated by taking the square root of Simpson's diversity index across productive rearrangements. The clones in this table, taken by TCRdb from immuneACCESS, are in-frame only. Not every clone is retained; where verified, under half of the shortfall comes from an unresolved V gene, and the cause of the rest is unknown. D and trimming come from the DNA, and the V and J calls and clone size come from that table. Across this sample there are some 65,000 clones, with 65% to 90% seen only once. The ten biggest clones cover roughly 2.9% of the sample.

General study outcomes and caveats: How much clinical and demographic metadata was included differed by source and by participant, and the metadata was provided uncurated.

Each collaborating institution followed its own protocols to collect whole blood in K2EDTA tubes. For TCRbeta analysis, collaborators shipped samples in one of three forms: frozen whole blood, isolated PBMCs, or DNA extracted from either of those sample types. Details on this clone: The clone's antigen remains unknown. No qualities accompany the bases; no much larger clone lies one base away.

Material for sequencing was peripheral blood. This receptor was obtained from a man aged 80 or over with acute or convalescent COVID-19. The V gene is TRBV7-2 and the J gene is TRBJ1-1; TRBD1 agrees with 8 junctional bases. The CDR3 reads CASSLALAGGQVAFF. At the DNA level, the sequence is TGTGCCAGCAGCTTAGCTCTGGCAGGGGGCCAGGTAGCTTTCTTT.